The entry below gives a single T cell receptor beta chain sequence along with its context. Its antigen is as yet unknown. The iRepertoire nested amplicon-rescue multiplex PCR amplified TCR alpha and beta CDR3s from RNA. One-step reverse transcription and amplification started from approximately 100-400 ng of tissue mRNA or PBMC total RNA. TCRdb fed the multiplex PCR reads into MiXCR, producing one record per CDR3 protein. The sample has approximately 120,000 distinct CDR3 sequences, less than 30% seen once. The data are from a study of glioma-infiltrating T cells. V dropped 5 bases and J dropped 5; count of bases not matched to a gene: 4. The CDR3 length is 15 residues. Study-level findings and limits: Tissue and blood shared very few CDR3 sequences. Above-expected tissue-blood divergence occurred in all gliomas, most in low-grade ones.

The origin of this receptor is a human donor with low-grade glioma or glioblastoma, undergoing nonglioma brain surgery, or in good health (not recorded which). The chain links TRBV12-3 or TRBV12-4 to TRBJ2-3, with 13 bases that match TRBD2. Sample: glioma tissue, nonneoplastic brain tissue, or PBMCs (not recorded which). The CDR3, as DNA: TGTGCCAGCAGTCCCACTAGCGGGGGGGGAGATACGCAGTATTTT. Translating gives CASSPTSGGGDTQYF.